This TCR beta chain was recorded in a study of shared clonotypes between healthy human individuals. Background on the study: The donor group consisted of two women and three men, aged 18 to 49. Three CD4 naive, three CD4 memory, two CD8 naive and one CD8 memory plate were used per donor.

Study-level points and caveats: The represented genetic and exposure-history diversity was limited by the small number of donors.

Comment on this clone: Its antigen is not identified.

Positively selected for CCR7, the CD45RO-negative cells used as naive CD8 cells excluded terminally differentiated effector memory CD45RA+ cells. Among the donors, all were Caucasian adults who lived in Nashville, Tennessee. Profiled with immunoSEQ multiplex PCR; TCRdb holds only in-frame clones, not every one. The sample carries around 2,000,000 clones, about 93% recorded once. CDR3 length: 17 residues. V trimming: 5 bases; J trimming: 3 bases; junction bases outside the gene matches: 11. Germline V gives CDR1 ENHRY, CDR2 SYGVKD. Sequenced input: naive CD8+ T cells from PBMCs. This TCR derives from a man younger than 35 in good health. Some clones in this sample may be carry-over from other donors' samples. The chain is built from TRBV10-3 and TRBJ2-3, with 10 bases that match TRBD1. The DNA for the CDR3 is TGTGCCATCAGTCAGACAGCCGGGACAGGGGTGACAGATACGCAGTATTTT. It is translated as CAISQTAGTGVTDTQYF.